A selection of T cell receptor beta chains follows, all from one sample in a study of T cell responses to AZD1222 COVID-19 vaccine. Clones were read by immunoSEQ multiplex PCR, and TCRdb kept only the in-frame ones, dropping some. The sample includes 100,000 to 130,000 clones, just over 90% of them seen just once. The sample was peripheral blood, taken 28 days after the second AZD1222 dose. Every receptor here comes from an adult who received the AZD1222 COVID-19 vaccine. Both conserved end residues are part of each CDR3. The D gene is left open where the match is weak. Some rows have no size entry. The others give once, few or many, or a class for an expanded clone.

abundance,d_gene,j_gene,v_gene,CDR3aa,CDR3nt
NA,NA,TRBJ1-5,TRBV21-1,CASSLHNQPQHF,TGTGCCAGCAGCCTCCACAATCAGCCCCAGCATTTT
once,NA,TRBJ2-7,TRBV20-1,CSASSAASYEQYF,TGCAGTGCTAGTTCGGCAGCCTCCTACGAGCAGTACTTC
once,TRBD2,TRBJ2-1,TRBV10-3,CAISSGGYSYNEQFF,TGTGCCATCAGCAGCGGGGGATACTCCTACAATGAGCAGTTCTTC
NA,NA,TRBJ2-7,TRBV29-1,CSVEDSISYEQYF,TGCAGCGTTGAGGACAGTATTTCCTACGAGCAGTACTTC
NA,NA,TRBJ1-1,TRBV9,CASSPSRGGRTEAFF,TGTGCCAGCAGCCCCTCGAGGGGAGGGAGGACTGAAGCTTTCTTT
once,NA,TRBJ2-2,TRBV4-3,CASSQDSTGELFF,TGCGCCAGCAGCCAGGACAGCACCGGGGAGCTGTTTTTT
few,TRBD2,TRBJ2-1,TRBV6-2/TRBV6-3,CASSYLGTSGSTGQFF,TGTGCCAGCAGTTACCTTGGGACTAGCGGAAGCACGGGGCAGTTCTTC
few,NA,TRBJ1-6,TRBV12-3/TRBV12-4,CASSFEDSPLHF,TGTGCCAGCAGTTTTGAAGATTCACCCCTCCACTTT
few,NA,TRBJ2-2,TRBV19,CASSIDGDTGELFF,TGTGCCAGTAGTATAGACGGGGACACCGGGGAGCTGTTTTTT
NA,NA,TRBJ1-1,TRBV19,CASSTYLTAEAFF,TGTGCCAGTAGTACCTATCTGACCGCAGAAGCTTTCTTT
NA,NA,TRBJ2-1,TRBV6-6,CASRAYSYNEQFF,TGTGCCAGCAGGGCTTACTCCTACAATGAGCAGTTCTTC
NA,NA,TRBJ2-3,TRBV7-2,CASRYGTDTQYF,TGTGCCAGCAGGTATGGCACAGATACGCAGTATTTT
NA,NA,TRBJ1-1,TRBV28,CASTLGWTEAFF,TGTGCCAGCACCCTCGGATGGACTGAAGCTTTCTTT
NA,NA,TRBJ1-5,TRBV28,CASSLSPDTNQPQHF,TGTGCCAGCAGTTTATCCCCAGATACCAATCAGCCCCAGCATTTT
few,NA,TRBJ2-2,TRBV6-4,CASSDKNTGELFF,TGTGCCAGCAGTGACAAAAACACCGGGGAGCTGTTTTTT
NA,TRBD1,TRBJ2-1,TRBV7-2,CASSLPRGQGAFGEQFF,TGTGCCAGCAGCTTGCCAAGGGGACAGGGGGCGTTCGGTGAGCAGTTCTTC
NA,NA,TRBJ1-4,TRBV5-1,CASSATAATNEKLFF,TGCGCCAGCAGCGCAACAGCGGCAACTAATGAAAAACTGTTTTTT
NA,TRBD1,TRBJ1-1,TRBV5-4,CASSGTGMNTEAFF,TGTGCCAGCAGCGGGACAGGTATGAACACTGAAGCTTTCTTT
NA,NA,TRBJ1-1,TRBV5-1,CASSLAARTEAFF,TGCGCCAGCAGCTTGGCGGCCCGCACTGAAGCTTTCTTT
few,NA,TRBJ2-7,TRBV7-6,CANPPPRESSYEQYF,TGTGCCAACCCACCCCCCAGGGAGTCCTCCTACGAGCAGTACTTC
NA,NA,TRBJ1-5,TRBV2,CASSVRVSNQPQHF,TGTGCCAGCAGTGTGCGGGTTAGCAATCAGCCCCAGCATTTT
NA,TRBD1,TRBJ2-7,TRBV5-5,CASSYTGALDEQYF,TGTGCCAGCAGCTACACAGGGGCGTTAGACGAGCAGTACTTC
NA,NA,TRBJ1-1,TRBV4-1,CASSPSLGADTEAFF,TGCGCCAGCAGCCCATCCCTGGGGGCAGACACTGAAGCTTTCTTT
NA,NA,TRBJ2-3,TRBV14,CASSQETGPPADTQYF,TGTGCCAGCAGCCAAGAAACTGGGCCCCCAGCAGATACGCAGTATTTT
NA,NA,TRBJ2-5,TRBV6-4,CASSEDYQETQYF,TGTGCCAGCAGTGAAGACTACCAAGAGACCCAGTACTTC
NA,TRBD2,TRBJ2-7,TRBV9,CASSVEGLAGEQYF,TGTGCCAGCAGCGTAGAAGGACTAGCCGGTGAGCAGTACTTC
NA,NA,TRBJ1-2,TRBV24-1,CATSDLTGPFNYGYTF,TGTGCCACCAGTGATTTGACAGGGCCCTTCAACTATGGCTACACCTTC
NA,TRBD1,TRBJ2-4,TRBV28,CAITQGARDIQYF,TGTGCCATCACCCAGGGGGCGCGGGACATTCAGTACTTC
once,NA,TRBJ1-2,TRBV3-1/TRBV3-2,CASSQRQASPSGYTF,TGTGCCAGCAGCCAGCGACAGGCATCCCCCAGTGGCTACACCTTC
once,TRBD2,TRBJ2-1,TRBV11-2,CASSYLAGAYNEQFF,TGTGCCAGCAGCTATCTAGCGGGAGCTTACAATGAGCAGTTCTTC
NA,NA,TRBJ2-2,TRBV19,CASSTNGDLTWGELFF,TGTGCCAGTAGTACTAACGGAGATCTCACTTGGGGGGAGCTGTTTTTT
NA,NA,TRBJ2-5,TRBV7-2,CASSLALAQETQYF,TGTGCCAGCAGCTTAGCATTAGCCCAAGAGACCCAGTACTTC
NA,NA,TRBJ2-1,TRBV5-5,CASSPQPATYNEQFF,TGTGCCAGCAGCCCGCAGCCAGCTACCTACAATGAGCAGTTCTTC
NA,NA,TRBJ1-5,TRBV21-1,CASIPLEDSNQPQHF,TGTGCCAGCATTCCGCTTGAGGATAGCAATCAGCCCCAGCATTTT
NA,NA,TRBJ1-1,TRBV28,CASSTQGLVNTEAFF,TGTGCCAGCAGTACCCAGGGGTTGGTGAACACTGAAGCTTTCTTT
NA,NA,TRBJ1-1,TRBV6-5,CASKTDGNTEAFF,TGTGCCAGCAAGACGGACGGGAACACTGAAGCTTTCTTT
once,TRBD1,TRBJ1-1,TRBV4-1,CASSQEGTGDTEAFF,TGCGCCAGCAGCCAAGAGGGTACAGGGGACACTGAAGCTTTCTTT
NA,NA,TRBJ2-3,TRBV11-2,CASSLPTPDTQYF,TGTGCCAGCAGCTTACCGACCCCCGATACGCAGTATTTT
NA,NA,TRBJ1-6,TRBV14,CASSQVHTRNSPLHF,TGTGCCAGCAGCCAAGTCCACACCCGAAATTCACCCCTCCACTTT
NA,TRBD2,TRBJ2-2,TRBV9,CASSVGASGSGDGELFF,TGTGCCAGCAGCGTAGGGGCTAGCGGGAGTGGGGACGGGGAGCTGTTTTTT
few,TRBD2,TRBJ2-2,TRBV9,CASSLRTSGTSGELFF,TGTGCCAGCAGCCTCCGGACTAGCGGGACATCCGGGGAGCTGTTTTTT